This T cell receptor (beta chain) was captured by sequencing in a study of T cell repertoires in cytomegalovirus infection. Overall study context: It can be stated that public TCR beta signatures indicated CMV infection as well as a matching HLA type. Study results and limitations: In two of eight donors, the top clonotype was HLA-C-restricted CMV-specific.

On this clonotype itself: Antigen: not known.

TCRdb passed the reads through MiXCR, listing each CDR3 protein once. The sample has approximately 700,000 distinct CDR3 sequences, about a third seen once. The CDR3 length is 20 residues. V lost 3 bases to trimming and J lost 3 bases; unmatched junction nucleotides: 21. Germline V CDR1 and CDR2: LGHDT, YNNKEL (reference sequence). The chain recombines TRBV3-1 with TRBJ2-5, with 8 bases lining up with TRBD2. The sequence was obtained from a human donor in good health (CMV status not recorded). Some clones in this sample may be carry-over from other donors' samples. The sequencing sample was made of PBMCs. The CDR3, as DNA: TGTGCCAGCAGCCAGAGGAGAGCGGGAGCCTGGCGGGGTGCAGAAGAGACCCAGTACTTC. Protein product: CASSQRRAGAWRGAEETQYF.